The rows below give T cell receptor beta chains drawn from one sample of a study of cytomegalovirus exposure and HLA in healthy donors. The data were produced by immunoSEQ multiplex PCR, yet TCRdb's version contains in-frame clones alone and is incomplete. The sample comprises around 160,000 clones, about three quarters of which are singletons, and more than 13% rests with the top ten. Sample: PBMCs. The source is a man in his fifties in good health and CMV-seropositive. The CDR3 runs from the conserved cysteine through the conserved F or W. A D gene is named only where the DNA matches it firmly. The size of a clone is reported for some rows only, either as once, few or many, or as a class for expanded clones.

v_call	clone_size	d_call	j_call	cdr3_aa	cdr3_nt
TRBV5-1	NA	TRBD1	TRBJ2-5	CASSSQGAKGETQYF	TGCGCCAGCAGCTCACAGGGGGCAAAAGGTGAAACCCAGTACTTC
TRBV7-9	NA	NA	TRBJ1-4	CSSSLDRVSTNEKLFF	TGTTCCAGCAGCTTAGACCGCGTCTCAACTAATGAAAAACTGTTTTTT
TRBV29-1	NA	NA	TRBJ1-2	CSVTGESGYTF	TGCAGCGTGACAGGAGAAAGTGGCTACACCTTC
TRBV27	NA	TRBD1	TRBJ1-6	CASTDRVYNSPLHF	TGTGCCAGCACGGACAGGGTGTATAATTCACCCCTCCACTTT
TRBV6-5	NA	NA	TRBJ1-1	CASSYSREAFF	TGTGCCAGCAGTTACTCCAGGGAAGCTTTCTTT
TRBV6-5	NA	NA	TRBJ1-1	CASSYSGGGEAFF	TGTGCCAGCAGTTACTCGGGAGGGGGTGAAGCTTTCTTT
TRBV27	NA	NA	TRBJ2-1	CASSASGTYSYNEQFF	TGTGCCAGCAGTGCCTCCGGGACTTACTCCTACAATGAGCAGTTCTTC
TRBV16	NA	NA	TRBJ1-4	CASSSDMTNEKLFF	TGTGCCAGCAGCTCCGACATGACTAATGAAAAACTGTTTTTT
TRBV5-1	once	TRBD1	TRBJ2-2	CASSGTANTGELFF	TGCGCCAGCAGCGGGACAGCGAACACCGGGGAGCTGTTTTTT
TRBV27	NA	TRBD1	TRBJ1-2	CASSKDRVGGYTF	TGTGCCAGCAGTAAGGACAGGGTAGGCGGCTACACCTTC
TRBV28	few	NA	TRBJ2-5	CATSGLEKTQYF	TGTGCCACCTCGGGACTTGAGAAGACCCAGTACTTC
TRBV18	NA	NA	TRBJ2-7	CASSHGADRLSYEQYF	TGTGCCAGCTCACATGGGGCCGACAGGCTCTCCTACGAGCAGTACTTC
TRBV4-3	NA	NA	TRBJ1-6	CASSQGPVGRGNSPLHF	TGCGCCAGCAGCCAAGGCCCGGTGGGCAGGGGTAATTCACCCCTCCACTTT
TRBV4-3	NA	TRBD1	TRBJ2-5	CASSKRQGLGETQYF	TGCGCCAGCAGCAAGCGACAGGGTTTAGGGGAGACCCAGTACTTC
TRBV11-2	NA	TRBD2	TRBJ2-3	CASSETALAGFRLPDTQYF	TGTGCCAGCAGCGAAACGGCGCTAGCGGGGTTTCGGCTCCCAGATACGCAGTATTTT
TRBV14	NA	TRBD2	TRBJ2-1	CASSQQLAGAQFF	TGTGCCAGCAGCCAACAACTAGCGGGCGCGCAGTTCTTC
TRBV5-4	NA	NA	TRBJ2-2	CASSFRGHTGELFF	TGTGCCAGCAGCTTTAGAGGGCACACCGGGGAGCTGTTTTTT
TRBV4-1	NA	TRBD2	TRBJ2-5	CASSPRLAGAQETQYF	TGCGCCAGCAGCCCCCGACTAGCGGGGGCCCAAGAGACCCAGTACTTC
TRBV4-3	few	NA	TRBJ1-2	CASSQDLLWEGVGYTF	TGCGCCAGCAGCCAAGATCTGTTATGGGAGGGAGTTGGCTACACCTTC